This is a list of T cell receptor beta chains from one sample in a study of shared clonotypes between healthy human individuals. Only in-frame clones appear in the TCRdb table, and some are missing; sequencing was by immunoSEQ multiplex PCR. The sample contains 1.5 million to 2.5 million clones, approximately 94% of which appear only once. The sample taken for sequencing was naive CD8+ T cells sorted from blood. These receptors originate from a man aged 18 to 35 in good health. Both conserved end residues are part of each CDR3. A D gene is named only where the DNA matches it firmly. Where a row states a size, it is once, few, many or the class of an expanded clone; other rows omit it.

clone_size d_call cdr3_length j_call v_call cdr3_nt cdr3_aa
- TRBD2 15 TRBJ2-5 TRBV6-5 TGTGCCAGCAGTCACAAAGCGGGGATCGGGGAGGCCCAGTACTTC CASSHKAGIGEAQYF
- TRBD2 16 TRBJ2-5 TRBV7-2 TGTGCCAGCAGCTCAGGGGCGGGAGGGTTCTGGGAGACCCAGTACTTC CASSSGAGGFWETQYF
few - 11 TRBJ2-2 TRBV7-9 TGTGCCAGCATCCTCACCGGGGAGCTGTTTTTT CASILTGELFF
- TRBD2 16 TRBJ2-1 TRBV30 TGTGCCTGGAGTCTTACTAGCGAAGGCATTGGCAATGAGCAGTTCTTC CAWSLTSEGIGNEQFF
- - 14 TRBJ2-5 TRBV7-9 TGTGCCAGCAGCTTAGGGAGCCTGTTGGAGACCCAGTACTTC CASSLGSLLETQYF
- - 13 TRBJ2-7 TRBV4-2 TGTGCCAGCAGCGGGGGGTCCCACTACGAGCAGTACTTC CASSGGSHYEQYF
- TRBD1 12 TRBJ1-2 TRBV7-9 TGTGCCGGACGACAGGGGGGGTATGGCTACACCTTC CAGRQGGYGYTF
- TRBD2 19 TRBJ2-1 TRBV7-8 TGTGCCAGCAGCTTCATTATGGTGACTAGCGGTCTATTAGGCAATGAGCAGTTCTTC CASSFIMVTSGLLGNEQFF
- TRBD2 14 TRBJ2-1 TRBV13 TGTGCCAGCAGCCCAGGACTAGCGGGCACTGAGCAGTTCTTC CASSPGLAGTEQFF
- TRBD2 14 TRBJ2-5 TRBV5-6 TGTGCCAGCAGCTTGGCTAGCGGGACGGAGACCCAGTACTTC CASSLASGTETQYF
once TRBD2 14 TRBJ2-1 TRBV4-3 TGCGCCAGCAGCGGTCATGGCGGGGGGGATGAGCAGTTCTTC CASSGHGGGDEQFF
- - 16 TRBJ2-7 TRBV7-9 TGTGCCAGCAGCTTAGTACAGGAAGGGATTAGATACGAGCAGTACTTC CASSLVQEGIRYEQYF
- - 14 TRBJ2-7 TRBV6-6 TGTGCCAGCAGAATGGACTCGAACCCCTACGAGCAGTACTTC CASRMDSNPYEQYF
once - 13 TRBJ2-7 TRBV7-9 TGTGCCAGCAGCTTAACAGGGTACTACGAGCAGTACTTC CASSLTGYYEQYF
- - 14 TRBJ2-7 TRBV6-1 TGTGCCAGCAGACCGGGACCGAGCTCCTACGAGCAGTACTTC CASRPGPSSYEQYF
- TRBD1 14 TRBJ2-7 TRBV5-4 TGTGCCAGCAGTCTGGGGACAGGAGCCTACGAGCAGTACTTC CASSLGTGAYEQYF
- TRBD2 18 TRBJ2-1 TRBV5-4 TGTGCCAGCAGCACGACTAGCGGGGGGGCCATCCTGCGGGATGAGCAGTTCTTC CASSTTSGGAILRDEQFF
- - 13 TRBJ2-7 TRBV7-8 TGTGCCAGCAGTATCTCCGTTCCTTACGAGCAGTACTTC CASSISVPYEQYF
- - 16 TRBJ2-2 TRBV6-5 TGTGCCAGCAGTTACTTTGAACAGGAGGGGTCCGGGGAGCTGTTTTTT CASSYFEQEGSGELFF
- - 13 TRBJ2-7 TRBV2 TGTGCCAGCAAACCAGGCGAGACCTACGAGCAGTACTTC CASKPGETYEQYF
once - 18 TRBJ1-1 TRBV7-9 TGTGCCAGCAGCTCTGAACTTCTCAGGGATCGGGCGAACACTGAAGCTTTCTTT CASSSELLRDRANTEAFF
- - 16 TRBJ2-7 TRBV14 TGTGCCAGCAGCCAAGGGGTGGGGTACATCTCCTACGAGCAGTACTTC CASSQGVGYISYEQYF
- TRBD2 15 TRBJ2-1 TRBV6-1 TGTGCCAGCAGTGAATGGGGGGGGAGCTACAATGAGCAGTTCTTC CASSEWGGSYNEQFF
once - 15 TRBJ2-5 TRBV6-1 TGTGCCAGCAGTGAATTTGTAGGAGCACAAGAGACCCAGTACTTC CASSEFVGAQETQYF
- - 15 TRBJ2-5 TRBV13 TGTGCCAGCAGCCTCCCGGGACTGCCCCAAGAGACCCAGTACTTC CASSLPGLPQETQYF
- - 15 TRBJ2-3 TRBV15 TGTGCCACCAGCAGAGGGCTAGCTAGCACAGATACGCAGTATTTT CATSRGLASTDTQYF
- TRBD2 15 TRBJ2-2 TRBV7-6 TGTGCCAGCAGTAGCGGGGGCCCGAACACCGGGGAGCTGTTTTTT CASSSGGPNTGELFF
once - 16 TRBJ2-6 TRBV27 TGTGCCAGCAGTCTCTTGTCAGCATCCGGGGCCAACGTCCTGACTTTC CASSLLSASGANVLTF
- TRBD1 15 TRBJ1-2 TRBV27 TGTGCCAGCAGCTTGACAGGGTTTCATTTGGTTGGCTACACCTTC CASSLTGFHLVGYTF
- - 16 TRBJ1-1 TRBV7-9 TGTGCCAGCAGCTTGGGGAACTACAGGGCCTGGACTGAAGCTTTCTTT CASSLGNYRAWTEAFF
- - 11 TRBJ2-7 TRBV14 TGTGCCAGCTCCCTCGGGTACGAGCAGTACTTC CASSLGYEQYF
- TRBD1 12 TRBJ2-2 TRBV10-3 TGTGCCACTCGACAGGGGTCCGGGGAGCTGTTTTTT CATRQGSGELFF
- - 13 TRBJ1-1 TRBV7-9 TGTGCCAGCAGTTCGACAGGAAACACTGAAGCTTTCTTT CASSSTGNTEAFF
once - 13 TRBJ2-7 TRBV27 TGTGCCAGCAGTCGAGGAGGGGGTGACGAGCAGTACTTC CASSRGGGDEQYF
- - 13 TRBJ1-1 TRBV13 TGTGCCAGCAGCCCGGAAGTGGGCACTGAAGCTTTCTTT CASSPEVGTEAFF
- - 15 TRBJ2-7 TRBV13 TGTGCCAGCAGCTACACAGGGAATCCCACCTACGAGCAGTACTTC CASSYTGNPTYEQYF
- - 16 TRBJ2-7 TRBV9 TGTGCCAGCAGCGACAATAGGGGCGACGGCTCCTACGAGCAGTACTTC CASSDNRGDGSYEQYF
- - 15 TRBJ2-7 TRBV6-1 TGTGCCAGCAGTGAAAGGGGGGGGCCAACCTACGAGCAGTACTTC CASSERGGPTYEQYF
- - 14 TRBJ1-2 TRBV6-4 TGTGCCAGCTCACAGAGTCCGGGTTTCGATGGCTACACCTTC CASSQSPGFDGYTF
- - 14 TRBJ2-7 TRBV4-1 TGCGCCAGCAGCCAGATGGACAGAACCTACGAGCAGTACTTC CASSQMDRTYEQYF
- TRBD1 15 TRBJ2-1 TRBV2 TGTGCCAGCAAGGTAACGGGCCAGGGGGACAATGAGCAGTTCTTC CASKVTGQGDNEQFF
- TRBD2 17 TRBJ2-3 TRBV10-2 TGCGCCAGCAGTGAGTCTACTAGCGGGGGGCGCACAGATACGCAGTATTTT CASSESTSGGRTDTQYF
- TRBD1 14 TRBJ1-2 TRBV28 TGTGCCAGCAGCCGACAGGGACTGGGCTATGGCTACACCTTC CASSRQGLGYGYTF
- TRBD1 13 TRBJ2-7 TRBV7-9 TGTGCCAGCAGCCCCGGACAGGGGGACGAGCAGTACTTC CASSPGQGDEQYF
- - 14 TRBJ1-2 TRBV7-8 TGTGCCAGCAGCTTAGTTCGCGGATCCTATGGCTACACCTTC CASSLVRGSYGYTF
- TRBD1 14 TRBJ1-2 TRBV27 TGTGCCAGCAGTTTATCGGGAGGGGGCGACGGCTACACCTTC CASSLSGGGDGYTF
- - 13 TRBJ2-5 TRBV25-1 TGTGCCAGCAGTGAATTCGGTCAAGAGACCCAGTACTTC CASSEFGQETQYF
- TRBD2 14 TRBJ2-3 TRBV9 TGTGCCAGCAGCGACCTAGGGAGGGCAGATACGCAGTATTTT CASSDLGRADTQYF
- - 15 TRBJ1-1 TRBV11-2 TGTGCCAGCAGCTTAGATGGCCTTATGAACACTGAAGCTTTCTTT CASSLDGLMNTEAFF
- - 15 TRBJ1-5 TRBV27 TGTGCCAGCAGTTTAATTGGCTCTAGCAATCAGCCCCAGCATTTT CASSLIGSSNQPQHF
- - 15 TRBJ1-5 TRBV9 TGTGCCAGCAGCGAGGAGGGTCTCGACAATCAGCCCCAGCATTTT CASSEEGLDNQPQHF
- - 14 TRBJ2-1 TRBV27 TGTGCCAGCAGTTTGAGGGACACCTACAATGAGCAGTTCTTC CASSLRDTYNEQFF